These T cell receptor beta chains were read from a single sample in a study of shared T cell receptors in the human thymus. TCRdb keeps only in-frame clones here, not all; method: immunoSEQ multiplex PCR. Altogether hundreds of thousands of clones are present, about 80% being singletons, with the ten largest covering about 0.012%. This same sample was also part of a study on human thymus T cells.

Sequencing was carried out using thymocytes. The receptors shown here come from a boy less than two years old with a congenital heart defect. The CDR3 runs from the conserved cysteine through the conserved F or W. The D gene is left open where the match is weak. Only part of the rows carry a size: once, few, many, or a class if the clone is expanded.

cdr3_nt	cdr3_aa	v_call	d_call	clone_size	j_call
TGTGCCAGCAGCCCTTTCGCCCGAGTCCATGAGCAGTTCTTC	CASSPFARVHEQFF	TRBV7-7	.	.	TRBJ2-1
TGTGCCAGCAGTTTCTCACTAGCGGGAGGTGGAACAGATACGCAGTATTTT	CASSFSLAGGGTDTQYF	TRBV28	TRBD2	.	TRBJ2-3
TGCAGCGCGATTACGGGGGGCTGGTACAATGAGCAGTTCTTC	CSAITGGWYNEQFF	TRBV29-1	.	few	TRBJ2-1
TGTGCCAGCAGTTTAAACAGGCCCCGCGGCTCAGGATCCTCCTACGAGCAGTACTTC	CASSLNRPRGSGSSYEQYF	TRBV27	.	.	TRBJ2-7
TGTGCCTTTAGGGGGCCCAGCACTGAAGCTTTCTTT	CAFRGPSTEAFF	TRBV2	TRBD1	.	TRBJ1-1
TGTGCCAGCAGCGACAGACTAGCGGGAGCCTCCTACAATGAGCAGTTCTTC	CASSDRLAGASYNEQFF	TRBV11-2	TRBD2	.	TRBJ2-1
TGTGCCAGCAGCTTACCCGGACTAGCGGGAGGGCCCGGCACCGGGGAGCTGTTTTTT	CASSLPGLAGGPGTGELFF	TRBV7-2	TRBD2	.	TRBJ2-2
TGTGCCAGCAGCCACAGCGGGGAGACCTACGAGCAGTACTTC	CASSHSGETYEQYF	TRBV14	TRBD2	.	TRBJ2-7
TGTGCGGGGGGTAGGGGCGGGCAAGAGACCCAGTACTTC	CAGGRGGQETQYF	TRBV28	.	.	TRBJ2-5
TGTGCCACCAGCAGAGATCCCCAAAGGACAGGGGCGGGAGAGACCCAGTACTTC	CATSRDPQRTGAGETQYF	TRBV15	TRBD1	.	TRBJ2-5
TGCAGCGTTGAGCTACACGCCCCGGGGGGCAACCAAGAGACCCAGTACTTC	CSVELHAPGGNQETQYF	TRBV29-1	.	.	TRBJ2-5
TGTGCCAGCAGTCACCTAGCGGGAGGGGTGACAGATACGCAGTATTTT	CASSHLAGGVTDTQYF	TRBV27	TRBD2	.	TRBJ2-3
TGTGCCAGCTCACGCACAGGGGAGGGCTACACCTTC	CASSRTGEGYTF	TRBV18	TRBD1	few	TRBJ1-2
TGTGCCAGCAGTCCACTGGGACTAGCGGGAGACGAGCAGTTCTTC	CASSPLGLAGDEQFF	TRBV27	TRBD2	.	TRBJ2-1
TGTGCCAGCAGCTTACAGGGAAAACAAGAGACCCAGTACTTC	CASSLQGKQETQYF	TRBV7-9	.	once	TRBJ2-5
TGTGCCAGCAGTGCAGGGGACGAGCAGTACTTC	CASSAGDEQYF	TRBV27	.	.	TRBJ2-7
TGTGCCAGCAGCGGGACAGGGAGGGGTAGCGGGAACACTGAAGCTTTCTTT	CASSGTGRGSGNTEAFF	TRBV2	TRBD1	.	TRBJ1-1
TGCGCCAGCAGCTTGGACCCGGGACAGGGAAGGGTAGATGAAAAACTGTTTTTT	CASSLDPGQGRVDEKLFF	TRBV5-1	TRBD1	.	TRBJ1-4
TGCGCCAGCAGCCTTTTAGGGAGCTCTGGAAACACCATATATTTT	CASSLLGSSGNTIYF	TRBV4-1	.	few	TRBJ1-3
TGCGCCAGCAGCCACATCATCCGGGCAGCATTAGGGCAGGGGGTCACCGGGGAGCTGTTTTTT	CASSHIIRAALGQGVTGELFF	TRBV4-3	TRBD1	.	TRBJ2-2
TGTGCCAGCAGTGAAGGGGGCTCGGGTGGCTACACCTTC	CASSEGGSGGYTF	TRBV6-1	.	.	TRBJ1-2
TGTGCCAGCAGTGAAAGTTTCACTAGCGGGGTCAAAAACATTCAGTACTTC	CASSESFTSGVKNIQYF	TRBV2	TRBD2	.	TRBJ2-4
TGTGCCAGCAGTTGGGCCAGGGTCATGAACACTGAAGCTTTCTTT	CASSWARVMNTEAFF	TRBV28	.	few	TRBJ1-1
TGTGCCAGCAGCTTAGACGGCGGGGGCGGGGGTACTAGCACAGATACGCAGTATTTT	CASSLDGGGGGTSTDTQYF	TRBV7-2	.	few	TRBJ2-3
TGCGCCAGCAGCTTAGGTTACTGCGGGAGCTCCTACAATGAGCAGTTCTTC	CASSLGYCGSSYNEQFF	TRBV5-1	TRBD2	.	TRBJ2-1
TGCGCCAGCAGCCAAGAAACTACCACCCTAAGGGGCAACAATGAGCAGTTCTTC	CASSQETTTLRGNNEQFF	TRBV4-1	.	.	TRBJ2-1
TGCGCCAGCAGCCAAGACATGAATCCTAGCGGGAGGGCCGGGTTCTTC	CASSQDMNPSGRAGFF	TRBV4-3	TRBD2	.	TRBJ2-1
TGTGCCAGCAGCCTACCACTAGCGTCCTCCTACAATGAGCAGTTCTTC	CASSLPLASSYNEQFF	TRBV11-2	TRBD2	.	TRBJ2-1
TGTGCCAGCAGCCAAGACTTCGGGGAGCTGTTTTTT	CASSQDFGELFF	TRBV7-2	.	few	TRBJ2-2
TGTGCCAGCAGTTTGGGGGGGAGATCCTACAATGAGCAGTTCTTC	CASSLGGRSYNEQFF	TRBV27	TRBD2	.	TRBJ2-1
TGCGCCAGCAGCTTGGCCCCATTTCTTGCAGGCCCCCCTATTCGATACAATGAGCAGTTCTTC	CASSLAPFLAGPPIRYNEQFF	TRBV5-1	.	.	TRBJ2-1
TGCGCCAGCAGTGTCCGGGGGTCCCGCGAGCAGTACTTC	CASSVRGSREQYF	TRBV10-2	.	.	TRBJ2-7
TGCGCCAGCAGCCAAGATCGAGACAGGTCAAATGACCCCCAGCATTTT	CASSQDRDRSNDPQHF	TRBV4-3	.	.	TRBJ1-5
TGTGCCAGCAGTGTTGAGCGCTACTTCTACAATGAGCAGTTCTTC	CASSVERYFYNEQFF	TRBV2	.	.	TRBJ2-1
TGTGCCAGCAGCGTTACGGACAGCCTCTATGGCTACACCTTC	CASSVTDSLYGYTF	TRBV28	.	.	TRBJ1-2
TGTGCCAGCAGCTTAGGGGATAGCGGGACTTCCTACGAGCAGTACTTC	CASSLGDSGTSYEQYF	TRBV7-2	TRBD2	.	TRBJ2-7
TGTGCCAGTACTCCCGGACGGGGAAATCAACCCCAGCATTTT	CASTPGRGNQPQHF	TRBV19	.	.	TRBJ1-5
TGCGCCAGCAGCTTCTCAGGGGTACCCTACGAGCAGTACTTC	CASSFSGVPYEQYF	TRBV5-1	.	.	TRBJ2-7
TGTGCCAGCAGTGACCGAGACAGGGATGAGGGTGAAAAACTGTTTTTT	CASSDRDRDEGEKLFF	TRBV6-1	TRBD1	.	TRBJ1-4
TGTGCCAGCAGCTCCCATTACGTTAGCGGGAAGACCACCGGGGAGCTGTTTTTT	CASSSHYVSGKTTGELFF	TRBV4-2	TRBD2	.	TRBJ2-2
TGTGCCAGCAGCTCCTCGACAGTCCGTAAGGTAGCCAAAAACATTCAGTACTTC	CASSSSTVRKVAKNIQYF	TRBV7-8	.	.	TRBJ2-4
TGTGCCAGCAGCTTTTTGGCTAGCGGGAGGGGCGCAGATACGCAGTATTTT	CASSFLASGRGADTQYF	TRBV5-6	TRBD2	.	TRBJ2-3
TGTGCCAGCAGCTCTCTTAGAAATCAGCCCCAGCATTTT	CASSSLRNQPQHF	TRBV7-3	.	once	TRBJ1-5
TGTGCCAGCAGTTTATTGGGGCTAGCGGGAGCTGCGGGATCGGATGAGCAGTTCTTC	CASSLLGLAGAAGSDEQFF	TRBV28	TRBD2	.	TRBJ2-1
TGTGCCAGCAGCTTAGTTCGGGACAGGGACCTCTACGAGCAGTACTTC	CASSLVRDRDLYEQYF	TRBV11-2	TRBD1	.	TRBJ2-7
TGTGCCAGCAGGCCCGGGACTAGCGGGTACCCGAACACCGGGGAGCTGTTTTTT	CASRPGTSGYPNTGELFF	TRBV28	TRBD2	few	TRBJ2-2